This TCR beta chain was recovered during a study of blood T cell repertoires in COVID-19. Across the study: From the United States, Italy and Spain came samples of acute and convalescent COVID-19. Sample material is recorded as cDNA or gDNA derived from T cells, B-cell-depleted T cells, or PBMCs.

The CDR3 runs to 16 residues. CDR1 and CDR2 from the germline V gene are SGHTA and FQGNSA. V was trimmed by 1 base and J by 1 base, leaving 13 bases between them. Original handling: The assay estimated nucleated cells by amplifying reference gene primers. Method: immunoSEQ multiplex PCR; TCRdb's copy keeps in-frame clones and lacks some. V and J calls plus clone size are reproduced from that table; the DNA served to infer D and trimming. Altogether 90,000 to 130,000 clones are present, roughly 82% being singletons, with the ten largest covering approximately 15%. This TCR was sampled from a woman aged 55-70 years with acute or convalescent COVID-19. V gene TRBV7-2 combines with J gene TRBJ1-1; no clear D. Sequences were obtained from peripheral blood. This chain's CDR3 is CASSLVVSGWNTEAFF. In nucleotides, the CDR3 is TGTGCCAGCAGCTTAGTGGTTTCGGGGTGGAACACTGAAGCTTTCTTT.